The 3 T cell receptor beta chains reported below all come from one sample, sequenced in a study of blood T cell repertoires in COVID-19. Only in-frame clones appear in the TCRdb table, and some are missing; sequencing was by immunoSEQ multiplex PCR. The sample contains 90,000 to 120,000 clones, around 89% of which appear only once. The specimen sequenced was peripheral blood. The receptor source for this set is a man in his forties with active or convalescent COVID-19.

The rearrangement joins TRBV19 to TRBJ2-7; tentatively, D is TRBD2 (5 bases). The CDR3 extends over 13 amino acids. V lost 4 bases and J lost 5, with 12 bases in between. Germline assignment: CDR1 LNHDA and CDR2 SQIVND (reference sequence). CDR3 coding DNA: TGTGCCAGTAGTACCACCGACGGGGACGAGCAGTACTTC. This sequence encodes CASSTTDGDEQYF.

V and J are TRBV9 and TRBJ1-2; 7 nucleotides align to TRBD1. The CDR3 loop spans 14 amino acids. The ends lost 3 bases at V and 1 base at J; junction bases unmatched: 3. Per the germline V gene, CDR1 is SGDLS and CDR2 is YYNGEE. As DNA, the CDR3 is TGTGCCAGCAGCGCGGGGACAGTTAACTATGGCTACACCTTC. Amino acid sequence: CASSAGTVNYGYTF.

The chain combines TRBV7-2 with TRBJ2-5, with 7 nucleotides matching TRBD1. Trimming removed 6 bases from V and 3 bases from J; junction bases left unmatched: 7. The CDR3 has 14 residues. Germline V gene data show CDR1 as SGHTA and CDR2 as FQGNSA. As DNA, the CDR3 is TGTGCCAGCAGGGCCGGGACAGAGAAAGAGACCCAGTACTTC. It specifies CASRAGTEKETQYF. The variable domain in full, completed from reference TRBV7-2 and TRBJ2-5, reads GAGVSQSPSNKVTEKGKDVELRCDPISGHTALYWYRQSLGQGLEFLIYFQGNSAPDKSGLPSDRFSAERTGGSVSTLTIQRTQQEDSAVYLCASRAGTEKETQYFGPGTRLLVL.